The 30 T cell receptor beta chains below come from one sample, sequenced in a study of T cell responses to AZD1222 COVID-19 vaccine. Method: immunoSEQ multiplex PCR; TCRdb's copy keeps in-frame clones and lacks some. There are 100,000 or so clones in the sample; around nine tenths occur only once, and roughly an eighth lies in the top ten. This sample comprised peripheral blood, obtained on day 0 of AZD1222 vaccination. Receptor source: an adult in good health.

The gene calls are TRBV4-1 and TRBJ2-3; TRBD2 matches at 9 bases. Germline loops: CDR1 MGHRA, CDR2 YSYEKL. The CDR3 sequence is 17 residues long. V lost 7 bases, J lost 0 bases, and 11 bases stayed unmatched. CDR3 in amino acids: CASTSSGRVTSTDTQYF. The CDR3 coding sequence is TGCGCCAGCACTAGTAGCGGGAGAGTTACTAGCACAGATACGCAGTATTTT.

The CDR3 bases are TGTGCCAGCAGTGAAGGATTGCGATGGTCCTACGAGCAGTACTTC. Residues: CASSEGLRWSYEQYF. The gene calls are TRBV6-1 and TRBJ2-7; D not resolved. V shed 1 base and J shed 1 base, with 11 bases lying between them. Germline V gene lookup returns CDR1 MNHNS and CDR2 SASEGT. The CDR3 spans 15 residues.

The rearrangement joins TRBV5-4 to TRBJ1-2; TRBD1 might be the D (6 bases). Germline V gene sequence: CDR1 SGHNT, CDR2 YYREEE (reference sequence). This CDR3 has 15 amino acids. V lost 6 bases and J 3 bases, leaving 18 bases between the germline ends. CDR3 sequence: CASTRGANSDYGYTF. CDR3 bases: TGTGCCAGCACCCGGGGGGCGAACTCCGACTATGGCTACACCTTC.

The chain has TRBV2 and TRBJ2-5; D remains unclear. V shed 5 bases and J shed 5 bases, with 12 bases lying between them. Germline CDR1 reads SNHLY; CDR2 reads FYNNEI. This CDR3 has 13 amino acids. The CDR3 nucleotides are TGTGCCAGCAGTCTTGTCGTGTGGGAGACCCAGTACTTC. It yields the protein CASSLVVWETQYF.

CDR3 amino acids: CATSAFRSGGGKSSYNEQFF. In nucleotides, the CDR3 is TGTGCCACCAGTGCTTTTCGTAGCGGGGGCGGCAAAAGCTCCTACAATGAGCAGTTCTTC. The chain joins TRBV24-1 to TRBJ2-1, with 9 positions matching TRBD2. There are 20 residues in the CDR3. Trimming at V came to 5 bases and at J to 0 bases, leaving 16 bases not matched to a gene. Germline V gene sequence: CDR1 KGHDR, CDR2 SFDVKD.

This chain joins TRBV19 and TRBJ2-1; D remains unclear. This CDR3 spans 11 amino acids. The V and J ends lost 3 bases and 9 bases respectively, with 6 bases between them. The germline gives CDR1 LNHDA, CDR2 SQIVND (reference sequence). The CDR3 region is CASSIRSEQFF. CDR3 nucleotide sequence: TGTGCCAGTAGTATTCGAAGTGAGCAGTTCTTC.

The gene calls are TRBV2 and TRBJ1-1, with TRBD1 identical over 9 bases. V lost 5 bases, J lost 1 base, and 5 bases stayed unmatched. The germline CDR1 and CDR2 sequences are SNHLY and FYNNEI. This CDR3 has 15 amino acids. The CDR3 spells CASSSPGQGNTEAFF. The CDR3 coding sequence is TGTGCCAGCAGTTCACCGGGACAGGGGAACACTGAAGCTTTCTTT. Using reference TRBV2 and TRBJ1-1 for the parts outside the CDR3, the full variable domain is EPEVTQTPSHQVTQMGQEVILRCVPISNHLYFYWYRQILGQKVEFLVSFYNNEISEKSEIFDDQFSVERPDGSNFTLKIRSTKLEDSAMYFCASSSPGQGNTEAFFGQGTRLTVV.

Only one count was recorded for this clone. V gene TRBV5-1 combines with J gene TRBJ1-1, with D tentatively TRBD1 (5 bases). The CDR3 contains 11 residues. Germline lookup yields CDR1 SGHRS and CDR2 YFSETQ. With 7 bases removed from V and 3 bases from J, the gap between germline ends came to 7 bases. CDR3 region: CASLGDTEAFF. The CDR3 nucleotides are TGCGCCAGCCTGGGGGACACTGAAGCTTTCTTT.

The genes are TRBV30 and TRBJ1-5; 9 positions agree with TRBD1. V was pared by 2 bases and J by 4 bases, with 3 bases of the junction left unmatched. The CDR3 loop spans 14 amino acids. Germline-derived CDR1 and CDR2 are GTSNPN and SVGIG (reference sequence). The CDR3 region is CAWSRTGANQPQHF. CDR3 coding DNA: TGTGCCTGGAGTAGGACAGGGGCAAATCAGCCCCAGCATTTT.

The chain uses TRBV7-9 and TRBJ2-7; possible D gene TRBD2, 5 bases. The V gene lost 1 base and the J gene lost 5 bases, with 15 bases spanning the gap. Germline V gives CDR1 SEHNR, CDR2 FQNEAQ (reference sequence). The CDR3 is 15 amino acids. The CDR3 here is CASSLVQNRRDEQYF. CDR3 sequence (DNA): TGTGCCAGCAGCTTAGTCCAGAATAGGCGGGACGAGCAGTACTTC.

The chain recombines TRBV10-3 with TRBJ1-1; D ambiguous. Deletions cut 11 bases from V and 4 bases from J, with 20 bases between. The CDR3 covers 14 residues. The germline V gene has CDR1 ENHRY and CDR2 SYGVKD. The CDR3 DNA sequence: TGTGCCTCTCATGGTTCTTGGGGTGGCACTGAAGCTTTCTTT. Translated: CASHGSWGGTEAFF.

In its sample, this clone was seen once. This chain connects TRBV2 to TRBJ1-6; D is perhaps TRBD1 (6 bases). The CDR3 is 16 amino acids. V was clipped by 8 bases and J by 0 bases, with 14 bases between them. Germline V gives CDR1 SNHLY, CDR2 FYNNEI. CDR3 region: CASCTQGSSYNSPLHF. The CDR3 DNA sequence: TGTGCCAGCTGCACCCAGGGGAGCTCCTATAATTCACCCCTCCACTTT.

This chain links TRBV28 with TRBJ1-6, with 8 bases aligning to TRBD1. J was trimmed by 1 base and V by 10 bases; bases with no gene match: 6. The germline CDR1 and CDR2 sequences are MDHEN and SYDVKM. CDR3 length: 15 residues. CDR3 nucleotides: TGTGCCACCCGACAGGGGTCTTCCTATAATTCACCCCTCCACTTT. This gives the protein CATRQGSSYNSPLHF.

The V call is TRBV18, the J call TRBJ1-5; 8 bases fit TRBD1. The V gene's germline CDR1 is KGHSH and CDR2 LQKENI. Losses at the gene ends were 4 bases for V and 11 bases for J; bases not matched to a gene: 13. This CDR3 contains 15 residues. The chain's CDR3 is CASSLLQGVETAQHF. CDR3 sequence (DNA): TGTGCCAGCTCACTACTACAGGGGGTCGAAACGGCCCAGCATTTT.

This chain connects TRBV14 to TRBJ2-5; D is unclear. Per the germline V gene, CDR1 is SGHDN and CDR2 is FVKESK. The CDR3 length is 12 residues. Between the trimmed V and J ends, which lost 3 bases and 4 bases, there was a span of 6 bases. This chain's CDR3 is CASSQNGETQYF. DNA of the CDR3: TGTGCCAGCAGCCAGAACGGAGAGACCCAGTACTTC.

The gene calls are TRBV2 and TRBJ2-7; 7 nucleotides align to TRBD1. With V trimmed by 5 bases and J by 2 bases, 6 bases remained unmatched. This CDR3 spans 14 amino acids. Germline V gene data show CDR1 as SNHLY and CDR2 as FYNNEI. The CDR3 protein is CASSIYRGTYEQYF. Written as DNA, the CDR3 is TGTGCCAGCAGTATCTACAGGGGAACCTACGAGCAGTACTTC.

This chain connects TRBV5-4 to TRBJ2-5, with 9 bases fitting TRBD1. This CDR3 is built from 16 residues. Germline trimming cut 0 bases from V and 5 bases from J; bases unmatched to any gene: 8. Germline V CDR1 and CDR2: SGHNT, YYREEE (reference sequence). The CDR3 region is CASSLVGQGIDETQYF. The CDR3 DNA sequence: TGTGCCAGCAGCTTGGTGGGACAGGGAATTGATGAGACCCAGTACTTC. The full variable domain, with the rest looked up from reference TRBV5-4 and TRBJ2-5, is ETGVTQSPTHLIKTRGQQVTLRCSSQSGHNTVSWYQQALGQGPQFIFQYYREEENGRGNFPPRFSGLQFPNYSSELNVNALELDDSALYLCASSLVGQGIDETQYFGPGTRLLVL.

The chain is built from TRBV6-5 and TRBJ1-4, with a possible D match to TRBD1 (6 bases). V lost 11 bases and J lost 8, with 18 bases in between. CDR1 and CDR2 (germline): MNHEY, SVGAGI. This CDR3 is built from 13 residues. The CDR3: CAYRGGAEEKLFF. CDR3 sequence (DNA): TGTGCCTACCGGGGGGGGGCGGAAGAAAAACTGTTTTTT.

The chain employs TRBV25-1 and TRBJ1-1; D call uncertain. Trimming removed 3 bases from V and 1 base from J, with 6 bases in between. Germline V gene data show CDR1 as MGHDK and CDR2 as SYGVNS. The length of the CDR3 is 13 residues. CDR3 sequence (DNA): TGTGCCAGCAGTGATCACCAGAACACTGAAGCTTTCTTT. Translated, it gives CASSDHQNTEAFF.

The CDR3 DNA reads as TGTGCCAGCGCACGGACAAGCAATCAGCCCCAGCATTTT. Translated: CASARTSNQPQHF. The V gene is TRBV9, the J gene TRBJ1-5; D possibly corresponds to TRBD1 (5 bases). V gave up 7 bases and J gave up 1 base, with 9 bases separating them. CDR3 size: 13 residues. Germline CDR1 SGDLS, CDR2 YYNGEE.

The chain carries TRBV25-1 and TRBJ2-1; D is perhaps TRBD1 (5 bases). The germline V gene encodes CDR1 MGHDK and CDR2 SYGVNS. The CDR3 spans 15 residues. The V end lost 4 bases, the J end lost 0 bases, and 10 bases lay between the germline ends. The CDR3 bases are TGTGCCAGCAGTGCCGGACATAACTCCTACAATGAGCAGTTCTTC. It encodes CASSAGHNSYNEQFF. The full variable domain, with the rest looked up from reference TRBV25-1 and TRBJ2-1, is EADIYQTPRYLVIGTGKKITLECSQTMGHDKMYWYQQDPGMELHLIHYSYGVNSTEKGDLSSESTVSRIRTEHFPLTLESARPSHTSQYLCASSAGHNSYNEQFFGPGTRLTVL.

The rearrangement links TRBV28 to TRBJ1-2, with TRBD1 matching 7 bases. Trimming removed 5 bases from V and 7 bases from J; junction bases left unmatched: 10. Germline V lookup: CDR1 MDHEN, CDR2 SYDVKM. The CDR3 runs to 14 residues. CDR3 sequence: CASSPPGQRGGYTF. As DNA, the CDR3 is TGTGCCAGCAGTCCCCCGGGACAGAGAGGTGGCTACACCTTC.

This CDR3 reads CAFTGAAYGYTF. As DNA, the CDR3 is TGTGCCTTCACAGGGGCGGCATATGGCTACACCTTC. The chain is built from TRBV30 and TRBJ1-2; TRBD1 agrees at 7 bases. J lost 5 bases, V lost 7 bases, and 7 bases had no gene match. Germline assignment: CDR1 GTSNPN and CDR2 SVGIG (reference sequence). The CDR3 consists of 12 residues.

The genes are TRBV18 and TRBJ2-7, with 7 bases lining up with TRBD2. V was clipped by 5 bases and J by 1 base; unmatched bases: 2. The germline gives CDR1 KGHSH, CDR2 LQKENI. The CDR3 totals 13 residues. CDR3 sequence (DNA): TGTGCCAGCTCAACTAGCGCTTCCTACGAGCAGTACTTC. Protein: CASSTSASYEQYF.

This clone was observed a few times. This rearrangement joins TRBV2 to TRBJ1-5, with D possibly matching TRBD1 (5 bases). The germline V gene encodes CDR1 SNHLY and CDR2 FYNNEI. V lost 6 bases and J 3 bases, leaving 15 bases between the germline ends. The CDR3 consists of 15 residues. The CDR3 nucleotides read TGTGCCAGCAGGCCCGGGAGGGGTGCCAATCAGCCCCAGCATTTT. It codes for CASRPGRGANQPQHF.

The rearrangement uses TRBV10-3 and TRBJ1-2; no firm D call. CDR3 length equals 14 residues. Germline V lookup: CDR1 ENHRY, CDR2 SYGVKD. V gave up 5 bases and J gave up 2 bases, with 12 bases separating them. Written as DNA, the CDR3 is TGTGCCATCAGTCGCTGGCTGAGCAACTATGGCTACACCTTC. It encodes CAISRWLSNYGYTF.

The chain carries TRBV7-2 and TRBJ1-4; D gene uncertain. Deletions cut 3 bases from V and 0 bases from J, with 8 bases between. Looked up from germline, CDR1 is SGHTA and CDR2 is FQGNSA. This CDR3 region has 15 residues. The CDR3 region is CASSFQTPTNEKLFF. The CDR3 DNA follows: TGTGCCAGCAGCTTCCAGACCCCAACTAATGAAAAACTGTTTTTT. Complete variable domain (other parts from reference TRBV7-2 and TRBJ1-4): GAGVSQSPSNKVTEKGKDVELRCDPISGHTALYWYRQSLGQGLEFLIYFQGNSAPDKSGLPSDRFSAERTGGSVSTLTIQRTQQEDSAVYLCASSFQTPTNEKLFFGSGTQLSVL.

The chain recombines TRBV7-2 with TRBJ2-1, with D possibly matching TRBD2 (6 bases). Between the trimmed V and J ends, which lost 1 base and 4 bases, there was a span of 11 bases. The CDR3 runs to 15 residues. Germline loops: CDR1 SGHTA, CDR2 FQGNSA. CDR3: CASSLGRERYNEQFF. In nucleotides, the CDR3 is TGTGCCAGCAGCTTAGGACGGGAGAGGTACAATGAGCAGTTCTTC.

The chain has TRBV6-5 and TRBJ1-5, with a weak D call TRBD1 (6 bases). CDR3 length equals 14 residues. The germline V and J ends were trimmed by 6 bases and 3 bases, with 12 bases remaining between them. CDR1 and CDR2 (germline): MNHEY, SVGAGI. CDR3 sequence: CASSRQVNNQPQHF. The CDR3 DNA reads as TGTGCCAGCAGCCGACAGGTTAACAATCAGCCCCAGCATTTT.

The chain joins TRBV28 to TRBJ2-1; 7 nucleotides line up with TRBD2. This CDR3 has 16 residues. CDR1 and CDR2 from the germline V gene are MDHEN and SYDVKM. Losses at the gene ends were 1 base for V and 5 bases for J; bases not matched to a gene: 8. The CDR3 bases are TGTGCCAGCAGTTTATTCGGCGGGAGAACCCACAATGAGCAGTTCTTC. Translation: CASSLFGGRTHNEQFF. Combining the CDR3 with reference TRBV28 and TRBJ2-1 gives the whole variable domain DVKVTQSSRYLVKRTGEKVFLECVQDMDHENMFWYRQDPGLGLRLIYFSYDVKMKEKGDIPEGYSVSREKKERFSLILESASTNQTSMYLCASSLFGGRTHNEQFFGPGTRLTVL.